One sample yielded the 26 T cell receptor beta chains listed below, sequenced in a study of blood T cell repertoires in COVID-19. The repertoire was sequenced with immunoSEQ multiplex PCR; TCRdb's copy has only in-frame clones and lacks some. The sample includes about 74,000 clones, over 75% of them seen just once. Input material: peripheral blood. The source of these receptors is an elderly woman with active or convalescent COVID-19.

The chain links TRBV28 to TRBJ2-4; unclear D gene. Per the germline V gene, CDR1 is MDHEN and CDR2 is SYDVKM. This CDR3 contains 15 residues. The V gene lost 4 bases and the J gene lost 0 bases, with 10 bases spanning the gap. DNA for the CDR3: TGTGCCAGCAGTTACGCGGCGGAAGCCAAAAACATTCAGTACTTC. It translates to CASSYAAEAKNIQYF. Full variable domain (missing parts from reference TRBV28 and TRBJ2-4): DVKVTQSSRYLVKRTGEKVFLECVQDMDHENMFWYRQDPGLGLRLIYFSYDVKMKEKGDIPEGYSVSREKKERFSLILESASTNQTSMYLCASSYAAEAKNIQYFGAGTRLSVL.

The count of this clone is one. The chain uses TRBV6-6 and TRBJ1-2; 7 bases line up with TRBD1. J was trimmed by 2 bases and V by 2 bases; bases with no gene match: 5. CDR1 MNHNY and CDR2 SVGAGI come from the germline V gene (reference sequence). The CDR3 length is 15 residues. CDR3 sequence reads: CASSYIGTANYGYTF. The CDR3 DNA reads TGTGCCAGCAGTTACATCGGGACAGCCAACTATGGCTACACCTTC.

The chain links TRBV3-1 (or the pseudogene TRBV3-2) to TRBJ1-1; D gene unclear. The CDR3 covers 12 residues. In germline, CDR1 is LGHDT, CDR2 YNNKEL (reference sequence). Trimming took off 9 bases at V and 1 base at J, with 9 bases between the two ends. The CDR3 here is CASKRANTEAFF. DNA for the CDR3: TGTGCCAGTAAAAGAGCGAACACTGAAGCTTTCTTT.

Comments on this clone: Germline and junction disagree at one end, which may indicate a read error. CDR3 residues: CASSSAAGVPLF. CDR3 bases: TGTGCCAGCAGCTCTGCAGCGGGGGTGCCCCTCTTC. The rearrangement links TRBV12-3 or TRBV12-4 to TRBJ2-1; 8 nucleotides match TRBD2. The length of the CDR3 is 12 residues.

The J gene is TRBJ2-6, the V gene TRBV2; 7 nucleotides agree with TRBD2. J was trimmed by 1 base and V by 7 bases; bases with no gene match: 4. The CDR3 is 15 amino acids. Germline lookup yields CDR1 SNHLY and CDR2 FYNNEI. The CDR3, as DNA: TGTGCCAGCACCCAACTAGCGTCTGGGGCCAACGTCCTGACTTTC. It is translated as CASTQLASGANVLTF.

The chain is built from TRBV7-8 and TRBJ2-7; D not certain. V was cut by 5 bases and J by 4 bases, with 6 bases left in between. The CDR3 loop spans 11 amino acids. CDR1 SGHVS and CDR2 FQNEAQ come from the germline V gene. The CDR3 region is CASSPLYEQYF. The CDR3 bases are TGTGCCAGCAGCCCCCTTTACGAGCAGTACTTC.

The chain is built from TRBV25-1 and TRBJ1-2; 7 bases line up with TRBD1. Looked up from germline, CDR1 is MGHDK and CDR2 is SYGVNS. Trimming took 3 bases from V and 3 from J; bases not matched to a gene: 4. The length of the CDR3 is 14 residues. The CDR3 region has the DNA TGTGCCAGCAGTGAGGCCGGGACAGACTATGGCTACACCTTC. It specifies CASSEAGTDYGYTF.

The rearrangement links TRBV11-3 to TRBJ1-1; no firm D call. The V gene's germline CDR1 is SGHNT and CDR2 YENEEA. Between the trimmed V and J ends, which lost 3 bases and 3 bases, there was a span of 11 bases. The CDR3 loop spans 14 amino acids. This chain's CDR3 is CASSLAGIYTEAFF. The CDR3, as DNA: TGTGCCAGCAGCTTGGCGGGGATCTACACTGAAGCTTTCTTT.

The V call is TRBV28, the J call TRBJ2-3; D is possibly TRBD2 (5 bases). Germline lookup yields CDR1 MDHEN and CDR2 SYDVKM. The CDR3 sequence is 13 residues long. The V and J ends lost 7 bases and 1 base respectively, with 9 bases between them. CDR3 protein: CASITGGTDTQYF. CDR3 in DNA: TGTGCCAGCATAACCGGGGGCACAGATACGCAGTATTTT.

The genes are TRBV18 and TRBJ2-5; D not resolved. Trimming took off 2 bases at V and 3 bases at J, with 7 bases between the two ends. This CDR3 has 13 amino acids. Germline assignment: CDR1 KGHSH and CDR2 LQKENI. The CDR3 DNA reads as TGTGCCAGCTCACCAAATTTAGAAGAGACCCAGTACTTC. Translated, it gives CASSPNLEETQYF.

A few counts support this clone. The rearrangement uses TRBV4-3 and TRBJ2-7; 10 bases are a match to TRBD2. J was trimmed by 4 bases and V by 1 base; bases with no gene match: 4. The germline CDR1 and CDR2 sequences are LGHNA and YSLEER. This CDR3 spans 15 amino acids. CDR3 in amino acids: CASSQASGGFYEQYF. In DNA form, the CDR3 reads TGCGCCAGCAGCCAAGCTAGCGGGGGTTTTTACGAGCAGTACTTC.

The chain carries TRBV30 and TRBJ1-1, with D unresolved. With 2 bases removed from V and 5 bases from J, the gap between germline ends came to 9 bases. Per germline, CDR1 GTSNPN and CDR2 SVGIG (reference sequence). The CDR3 spans 12 residues. CDR3 sequence (DNA): TGTGCCTGGAGTAAGAGTTGGACTGAAGCTTTCTTT. It specifies CAWSKSWTEAFF.

The rearrangement uses TRBV9 and TRBJ2-2; possible D gene TRBD1, 6 bases. V was pared by 0 bases and J by 9 bases, with 15 bases between. The CDR3 sequence is 15 residues long. Germline V gives CDR1 SGDLS, CDR2 YYNGEE. CDR3 loop: CASSVGGPGSRELFF. In DNA form, the CDR3 reads TGTGCCAGCAGCGTAGGGGGGCCGGGCTCCCGGGAGCTGTTTTTT.

The genes are TRBV19 and TRBJ1-1; 7 nucleotides line up with TRBD1. This CDR3 comprises 15 residues. From germline, CDR1 is LNHDA and CDR2 SQIVND (reference sequence). Unmatched junction bases numbered 7, after V lost 1 base and J lost 5 bases. The CDR3 coding sequence is TGTGCCAGTAGTATAGGTACTGAGGGGGCGACTGAAGCTTTCTTT. Its translation is CASSIGTEGATEAFF.

The chain has TRBV10-2 and TRBJ2-2; no firm D call. The V gene lost 7 bases and the J gene lost 6 bases, with 18 bases spanning the gap. Germline CDR1 is WSHSY and CDR2 is SAAADI. This CDR3 has 15 amino acids. The CDR3 reads CASIVTRSSAGELFF. CDR3 in DNA: TGCGCCAGCATTGTCACCAGGTCCTCCGCCGGGGAGCTGTTTTTT.

The DNA for the CDR3 is TGCGCCAGCAGCACGGACAGACGACCCTACAATGAGCAGTTCTTC. This gives the protein CASSTDRRPYNEQFF. The V gene is TRBV10-2, the J gene TRBJ2-1; TRBD1 is a possible D gene (6 bases). The V and J ends lost 6 bases and 2 bases respectively, with 14 bases between them. CDR3 length equals 15 residues. CDR1 and CDR2 from the germline V gene are WSHSY and SAAADI.

The V and J genes are TRBV27 and TRBJ2-1; tentative D call: TRBD2 (6 bases). V gave up 3 bases and J gave up 8 bases, with 17 bases separating them. Germline assignment: CDR1 MNHEY and CDR2 SMNVEV (reference sequence). There are 15 residues in the CDR3. As DNA, the CDR3 is TGTGCCAGCAGTTTGTTGTTTGTGGGGACTGATGAGCAGTTCTTC. It encodes CASSLLFVGTDEQFF.

The chain carries TRBV6-2 or TRBV6-3 and TRBJ2-5; the match to TRBD2 covers 10 bases. Trimming removed 5 bases from V and 1 base from J; junction bases left unmatched: 7. CDR3 size: 16 residues. Per the germline V gene, CDR1 is MNHEY and CDR2 is SVGEGT. The CDR3 sequence: CASSPGLAEIQETQYF. CDR3 sequence (DNA): TGTGCCAGCAGTCCCGGACTAGCGGAGATCCAAGAGACCCAGTACTTC.

This clone has only one observation. Written as DNA, the CDR3 is TGTGCCAGCAGCGATTCAACCGGGACAAATGAGCAGTTCTTC. Amino acids: CASSDSTGTNEQFF. The chain recombines TRBV7-2 with TRBJ2-1; tentatively, D is TRBD1 (6 bases). Germline V lookup: CDR1 SGHTA, CDR2 FQGNSA. V lost 5 bases to trimming and J lost 7 bases, with 15 bases between them. CDR3 size: 14 residues.

The J gene is TRBJ1-1, the V gene TRBV6-5, with 8 bases matching TRBD1. V trimming: 7 bases; J trimming: 5 bases; junction bases outside the gene matches: 9. Germline V gene sequence: CDR1 MNHEY, CDR2 SVGAGI. There are 14 residues in the CDR3. The CDR3 bases are TGTGCCAGCAATACGGACAGGGACAGGACTGAAGCTTTCTTT. This gives the protein CASNTDRDRTEAFF.

This rearrangement joins TRBV30 to TRBJ2-2, with 7 positions matching TRBD1. The germline gives CDR1 GTSNPN, CDR2 SVGIG (reference sequence). CDR3 length equals 13 residues. V dropped 5 bases and J dropped 4; count of bases not matched to a gene: 4. The CDR3 DNA reads as TGTGCCTGGCGGGACAGCTCCACCGGGGAGCTGTTTTTT. It translates to CAWRDSSTGELFF.

The V call is TRBV30, the J call TRBJ1-4; no definite D call. The germline gives CDR1 GTSNPN, CDR2 SVGIG (reference sequence). The CDR3 is 15 residues long. V lost 1 base, J lost 5 bases, and 14 bases lay in between. CDR3 bases: TGTGCCTGGAGTGGAAACAGCCGTCTAAATGAAAAACTGTTTTTT. This codes for CAWSGNSRLNEKLFF.

J is TRBJ1-2 and V is TRBV2, with D unclear. The CDR3 sequence is 13 residues long. The ends were cut back, 6 bases at V and 3 bases at J, with 11 bases in the middle. CDR1 and CDR2 from the germline V gene are SNHLY and FYNNEI. The CDR3 region has the DNA TGTGCCAGCAGCCGGACGAGGGACTATGGCTACACCTTC. This codes for CASSRTRDYGYTF.

The chain joins TRBV23-1 to TRBJ1-1; perhaps TRBD1 as D (6 bases). TRBV23-1 is filed as an ORF, its function uncertain. The CDR3 is 16 residues long. V shed 4 bases and J shed 3 bases, with 18 bases lying between them. The CDR3 DNA reads as TGCGCCAGCAGTCCTATTACAGGGTTCGGGGACACTGAAGCTTTCTTT. Its protein product is CASSPITGFGDTEAFF.

The chain links TRBV30 to TRBJ1-6; D gene ambiguous. This CDR3 spans 14 amino acids. CDR1 and CDR2 from the germline V gene are GTSNPN and SVGIG (reference sequence). V lost 6 bases to trimming and J lost 6 bases, with 15 bases between them. The CDR3 sequence is CACQGLSPNSPLHF. Here the CDR3 DNA reads TGTGCCTGTCAAGGACTTTCCCCTAATTCACCCCTCCACTTT.

The V gene is TRBV4-3, the J gene TRBJ1-2; tentatively, D is TRBD1 (5 bases). The CDR3 is made up of 15 amino acids. Germline CDR1 LGHNA, CDR2 YSLEER. V was trimmed by 0 bases and J by 5 bases, leaving 13 bases between them. CDR3 coding DNA: TGCGCCAGCAGCCAAGACCTGGGAGGGGTGTATGGCTACACCTTC. Residues: CASSQDLGGVYGYTF.